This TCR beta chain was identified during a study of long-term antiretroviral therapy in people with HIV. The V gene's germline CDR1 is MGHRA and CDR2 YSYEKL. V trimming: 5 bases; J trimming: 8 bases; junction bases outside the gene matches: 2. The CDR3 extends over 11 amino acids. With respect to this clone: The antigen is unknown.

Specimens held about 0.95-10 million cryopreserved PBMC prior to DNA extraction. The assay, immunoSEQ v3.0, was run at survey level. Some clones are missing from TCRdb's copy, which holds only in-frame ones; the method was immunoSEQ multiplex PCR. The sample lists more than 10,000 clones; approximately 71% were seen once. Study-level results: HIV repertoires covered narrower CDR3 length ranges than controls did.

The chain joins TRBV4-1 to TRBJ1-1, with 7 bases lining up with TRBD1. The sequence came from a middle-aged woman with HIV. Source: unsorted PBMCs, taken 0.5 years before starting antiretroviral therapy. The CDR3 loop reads CASSDREEAFF. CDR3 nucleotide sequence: TGCGCCAGCAGCGACAGGGAGGAAGCTTTCTTT.